The 11 T cell receptor beta chains below were found in one sample sequenced in a study of shared clonotypes between healthy human individuals. CD45RO-negative CD8 cells positively selected for CCR7 made up the naive population, which excluded terminally differentiated effector memory CD45RA+ cells. Only in-frame clones appear in the TCRdb table, and some are missing; sequencing was by immunoSEQ multiplex PCR. The sample yields roughly 2,000,000 clones, about 94% seen once. Sequenced material: naive CD8+ T cells sorted from blood. The origin of the receptors is a man aged 18-30 years in good health.

The V call is TRBV4-3, the J call TRBJ1-2; TRBD1 aligns across 8 bases. The germline CDR1 and CDR2 sequences are LGHNA and YSLEER. This CDR3 contains 13 residues. V shed 1 base, J shed 6 bases, and the junction held 1 base outside the gene matches. This CDR3 reads CASSQAGGHGYTF. The CDR3, as DNA: TGCGCCAGCAGCCAAGCAGGGGGCCATGGCTACACCTTC.

The chain combines TRBV28 with TRBJ1-6; TRBD1 is a possible D gene (6 bases). This CDR3 spans 13 amino acids. Trimming cost V 7 bases and J 7 bases, with 11 bases left between them. In germline, CDR1 is MDHEN, CDR2 SYDVKM. The CDR3, as DNA: TGTGCCAGCACAGGACAGTGGAATTCACCCCTCCACTTT. Its translation: CASTGQWNSPLHF.

The chain links TRBV6-5 to TRBJ1-6, with D perhaps TRBD1 (6 bases). The CDR3 is 16 amino acids. Trimming removed 0 bases at V and 8 bases at J, with 14 bases between. In germline, CDR1 is MNHEY, CDR2 SVGAGI. This CDR3 is CASSYSTGGKHSPLHF. In DNA, the CDR3 is TGTGCCAGCAGTTACTCGACAGGAGGAAAGCATTCACCCCTCCACTTT.

This chain joins TRBV5-1 and TRBJ2-1; D is unclear. Germline CDR1 reads SGHRS; CDR2 reads YFSETQ. Trimming shortened V by 0 bases and J by 0 bases, and 7 bases separated the two germline ends. The CDR3 contains 15 residues. The CDR3: CASSLESPSYNEQFF. The CDR3 bases are TGCGCCAGCAGCTTGGAGTCCCCCTCCTACAATGAGCAGTTCTTC.

The chain combines TRBV13 with TRBJ2-1; D may be TRBD2 (5 bases). The CDR3 totals 16 residues. Germline lookup yields CDR1 PRHDT and CDR2 FYEKMQ (reference sequence). Between the trimmed V and J ends, which lost 0 bases and 1 base, there was a span of 10 bases. CDR3 in DNA: TGTGCCAGCAGCTTAGGGGGCCGGGGATCCTACAATGAGCAGTTCTTC. Its protein is CASSLGGRGSYNEQFF.

The gene calls are TRBV30 and TRBJ2-2, with D possibly matching TRBD2 (5 bases). V lost 5 bases and J 4 bases, leaving 11 bases between the germline ends. The CDR3 runs 13 residues. Germline V gene data show CDR1 as GTSNPN and CDR2 as SVGIG (reference sequence). CDR3 sequence (DNA): TGTGCCTGGGAAATCGCGGGCACCGGGGAGCTGTTTTTT. It encodes CAWEIAGTGELFF.

The chain joins TRBV6-5 to TRBJ1-1; D is ambiguous. The CDR3 has 14 amino acids. Germline V CDR1 and CDR2: MNHEY, SVGAGI. V was cut by 2 bases and J by 5 bases, with 12 bases left in between. The chain's CDR3 is CASSYDGVATEAFF. The CDR3 coding sequence is TGTGCCAGCAGTTACGACGGGGTAGCAACTGAAGCTTTCTTT.

The chain has TRBV27 and TRBJ2-5; 10 nucleotides align to TRBD1. Trimming took 4 bases from V and 5 from J; bases not matched to a gene: 10. CDR3 length: 16 amino acids. In germline, CDR1 is MNHEY, CDR2 SMNVEV (reference sequence). CDR3 region: CASSYRTGGLKETQYF. CDR3 bases: TGTGCCAGCAGTTACCGGACAGGGGGTTTAAAGGAGACCCAGTACTTC.

Remarks on this clone: This specimen includes other DNA sequences encoding the same CDR3. J is TRBJ2-1 and V is TRBV6-1; 8 bases align to TRBD2. The CDR3 has 15 residues. The germline gives CDR1 MNHNS, CDR2 SASEGT. V shed 1 base and J 4 bases; nucleotides not matched to a gene: 3. Written as DNA, the CDR3 is TGTGCCAGCAGTGAAGGGTTAGCGGGGTACAATGAGCAGTTCTTC. Its protein is CASSEGLAGYNEQFF.

A note on this clone: The sample contains more than one DNA sequence encoding this CDR3. The J gene is TRBJ2-5, the V gene TRBV4-1, with 7 nucleotides matching TRBD2. Germline V gives CDR1 MGHRA, CDR2 YSYEKL. V shed 0 bases and J 5 bases; nucleotides not matched to a gene: 3. This CDR3 is 14 amino acids long. The CDR3 spells CASSQEGGRETQYF. CDR3 nucleotides: TGCGCCAGCAGCCAAGAGGGGGGGAGGGAGACCCAGTACTTC.

The chain combines TRBV5-1 with TRBJ2-7; D may correspond to TRBD1 or TRBD2 (5 bases each). CDR1 and CDR2 from the germline V gene are SGHRS and YFSETQ. V was shortened by 2 bases and J by 0 bases, with 12 bases between the two germline ends. The CDR3 extends over 15 amino acids. This CDR3 reads CASSLSPGTSYEQYF. DNA of the CDR3: TGCGCCAGCAGCTTATCTCCCGGGACCTCCTACGAGCAGTACTTC.